The 9 T cell receptor beta chains below all came from one sample that was sequenced in a study of cytomegalovirus exposure and HLA in healthy donors. Primers: 60 Vbeta forward and 13 Jbeta reverse. Clones were sequenced by immunoSEQ multiplex PCR, and TCRdb holds only the in-frame ones, with some missing. The sample has roughly 190,000 clones, less than 85% seen once. Sequencing was carried out using PBMCs. Source of these receptors: a man younger than 40 in good health and CMV-seropositive.

This chain links TRBV19 with TRBJ1-2; TRBD1 aligns across 10 bases. This CDR3 spans 13 amino acids. Germline V gene sequence: CDR1 LNHDA, CDR2 SQIVND (reference sequence). V was pared by 6 bases and J by 2 bases, with 0 bases of the junction left unmatched. Written as DNA, the CDR3 is TGTGCCAGTAGGGGACAGGGGAACTATGGCTACACCTTC. Protein product: CASRGQGNYGYTF.

The chain joins TRBV27 to TRBJ2-5, with D perhaps matching TRBD1 (6 bases). This CDR3 is 13 amino acids long. Trimming shortened V by 3 bases and J by 5 bases, and 10 bases separated the two germline ends. Germline V gene data show CDR1 as MNHEY and CDR2 as SMNVEV (reference sequence). Here the CDR3 DNA reads TGTGCCAGCAGTTTTGGGGGCAGTGAGACCCAGTACTTC. It yields the protein CASSFGGSETQYF.

The chain is built from TRBV2 and TRBJ1-6, with TRBD1 matching 8 bases. Unmatched junction bases numbered 6, after V lost 3 bases and J lost 2 bases. CDR3 length: 17 residues. The germline V gene has CDR1 SNHLY and CDR2 FYNNEI. CDR3 residues: CASSDTGQVAYNSPLHF. The DNA for the CDR3 is TGTGCCAGCAGTGACACGGGACAGGTAGCCTATAATTCACCCCTCCACTTT.

The V call is TRBV9, the J call TRBJ2-1; weak D call: TRBD1 (6 bases). V gave up 2 bases and J gave up 5 bases, with 11 bases separating them. CDR1 SGDLS and CDR2 YYNGEE come from the germline V gene. The CDR3 is 14 amino acids. The CDR3 protein is CASSVTGSDNEQFF. The DNA for the CDR3 is TGTGCCAGCAGCGTTACAGGGTCCGACAATGAGCAGTTCTTC.

The genes are TRBV13 and TRBJ2-5, with D perhaps TRBD1 (5 bases). Deletions cut 3 bases from V and 3 bases from J, with 8 bases between. CDR3 length equals 13 residues. CDR1 is PRHDT, CDR2 FYEKMQ, per germline (reference sequence). The CDR3 nucleotides are TGTGCCAGCAGCTTTGACAGAAAAGAGACCCAGTACTTC. Its translation: CASSFDRKETQYF.

The gene calls are TRBV14 and TRBJ1-2; a weak D match, TRBD1 (5 bases). The CDR3 extends over 16 amino acids. Germline CDR1 is SGHDN and CDR2 is FVKESK. The V end was cut by 4 bases, the J end by 4 bases, with 19 bases between. The CDR3 region is CASSPGVGGRTYGYTF. The CDR3 DNA follows: TGTGCCAGCAGCCCCGGCGTGGGGGGTAGAACCTATGGCTACACCTTC.

J is TRBJ2-7 and V is TRBV6-6; no definite D call. V dropped 8 bases and J dropped 3 bases, with 11 bases sitting between them. Germline CDR1 MNHNY, CDR2 SVGAGI (reference sequence). There are 12 residues in the CDR3. The CDR3 nucleotides are TGTGCCAGCGCCCCCAGAGGCTACGAGCAGTACTTC. The encoded protein is CASAPRGYEQYF.

DNA of the CDR3: TGTGCCAGCTCTCCAGCAGGGTCCCGTAGCACAGATACGCAGTATTTT. Translation: CASSPAGSRSTDTQYF. This sequence joins TRBV28 and TRBJ2-3; the D gene is possibly TRBD1 (5 bases). V was trimmed by 8 bases and J by 0 bases, leaving 18 bases between them. This CDR3 has 16 residues. The germline gives CDR1 MDHEN, CDR2 SYDVKM.

The chain has TRBV11-2 and TRBJ2-3; a weak D match, TRBD2 (5 bases). The CDR3 is 13 amino acids. V dropped 3 bases and J dropped 3 bases, with 7 bases sitting between them. Germline-derived CDR1 and CDR2 are SGHAT and FQNNGV. CDR3 loop: CASSFRDTDTQYF. The CDR3 DNA sequence: TGTGCCAGCAGCTTTCGGGATACAGATACGCAGTATTTT.